The 7 T cell receptor beta chains reported below all come from one sample, sequenced in a study of PD-1 blockade in classical Hodgkin lymphoma (TCRdb year 2020). The time point label corresponds to: cycle 2 day 1 (C2D1) of nivolumab. Every trial patient had relapsed following autologous stem cell transplantation, and prior brentuximab vedotin exposure was what differed among cohorts A, B and C. Receptor amplification or capture employed the immunoSEQ multiplex PCR assay. As stored in TCRdb, this immuneACCESS dataset retains in-frame rearrangements with V and J assigned. A fraction of the clones does not appear; measured against another copy, unresolved V genes explain less than half of the discrepancy, and the remainder lacks a known reason. This sample is represented by about 26,000 clones; about 67% of them were singletons. The top ten constitute 10% to 15% of the sample. The sequences come from peripheral blood mononuclear cells (PBMCs), collected before the second cycle of nivolumab. The receptors were sampled from a human donor with classical Hodgkin lymphoma.

The rearrangement links TRBV5-1 to TRBJ1-1; no clear D. The V and J ends lost 0 bases and 0 bases respectively, with 9 bases between them. CDR1 and CDR2 (germline): SGHRS, YFSETQ. The CDR3 contains 15 residues. CDR3 sequence: CASSLGIYMNTEAFF. Here the CDR3 DNA reads TGCGCCAGCAGCTTGGGGATCTATATGAACACTGAAGCTTTCTTT.

The chain couples TRBV27 to TRBJ1-1; TRBD1 agrees at 9 bases. CDR3 length: 14 residues. Germline V gene sequence: CDR1 MNHEY, CDR2 SMNVEV (reference sequence). The trim removed 4 bases at V and 4 bases at J, leaving 4 bases unmatched. DNA for the CDR3: TGTGCCAGCAGTTCCATGACAGGGGGCACTGAAGCTTTCTTT. It codes for CASSSMTGGTEAFF.

Remarks on this clone: Within the sample, other DNA sequences also encode this same CDR3. The chain is built from TRBV28 and TRBJ2-7; 7 bases are a match to TRBD1. The V segment lost 5 bases and the J segment 0 bases; nucleotides outside the gene matches: 7. The CDR3 contains 15 residues. The germline V gene encodes CDR1 MDHEN and CDR2 SYDVKM. CDR3 DNA: TGTGCCAGCAGTCCTGGGACAGCGAGCTCCTACGAGCAGTACTTC. It is translated as CASSPGTASSYEQYF.

The chain uses TRBV7-3 and TRBJ1-1; unclear D gene. Per germline, CDR1 SGHTA and CDR2 FQGTGA. Trimming took 6 bases from V and 0 from J, leaving 11 bases between them. This CDR3 has 14 residues. CDR3 bases: TGTGCCAGCAGATTTCCGGGAGTGAACACTGAAGCTTTCTTT. It codes for CASRFPGVNTEAFF. Full variable domain (missing parts from reference TRBV7-3 and TRBJ1-1): GAGVSQTPSNKVTEKGKYVELRCDPISGHTALYWYRQSLGQGPEFLIYFQGTGAADDSGLPNDRFFAVRPEGSVSTLKIQRTERGDSAVYLCASRFPGVNTEAFFGQGTRLTVV.

The rearrangement uses TRBV10-3 and TRBJ1-5, with unresolved D. The V gene lost 3 bases and the J gene lost 2 bases, with 14 bases spanning the gap. The germline V gene encodes CDR1 ENHRY and CDR2 SYGVKD. CDR3 length equals 16 residues. The CDR3, as DNA: TGTGCCATCAGTGAAGAACGACACCATGGCAATCAGCCCCAGCATTTT. Translation gives CAISEERHHGNQPQHF.

This clone is labeled medium-sized. This chain uses TRBV30 with TRBJ1-3; D is undetermined. The CDR3 sequence is 12 residues long. Trimming removed 1 base at V and 4 bases at J, with 5 bases between. Germline loops: CDR1 GTSNPN, CDR2 SVGIG (reference sequence). CDR3 sequence: CAWSGAGNTIYF. The CDR3 DNA sequence: TGTGCCTGGAGTGGAGCCGGAAACACCATATATTTT.

The chain uses TRBV21-1 and TRBJ2-7; the table calls TRBD1, which could not be checked here. TRBV21-1 is an annotated pseudogene. The CDR3 totals 17 residues. CDR3 loop: CASSARSGQGSIYEQYF. The CDR3 DNA reads as TGTGCCAGCAGCGCCCGATCGGGACAGGGATCGATTTACGAGCAGTACTTC.